The clone carrying this TCR beta chain was recorded a few times. Its antigen is not identified. The data were obtained in a study of early stage breast cancer tumors. Study as a whole: ER+/PR+/HER2- status applied to about 70% of the 16 invasive breast tumors. Invasive lobular carcinomas made up four of 12 ER+/PR+/HER2- tumors.

Study results and limitations: Chain pairing and CD4, CD8 or FOXP3 expression were not captured.

The CDR3 loop spans 14 amino acids. Trimming at V came to 2 bases and at J to 6 bases, leaving 3 bases not matched to a gene. The V gene's germline CDR1 is PRHDT and CDR2 FYEKMQ (reference sequence). The assay was immunoSEQ multiplex PCR, and TCRdb's table has in-frame clones only and misses some. The sample contains 70,000 or so clones, 75% to 90% of which appear only once. Specimen: blood. The sequence was collected from a person aged 35-55 years with breast cancer. The chain couples TRBV13 to TRBJ1-4, with 7 bases matching TRBD1. CDR3: CASSLRQGYEKLFF. The CDR3 DNA follows: TGTGCCAGCAGCTTAAGACAGGGCTATGAAAAACTGTTTTTT. The full variable domain, completed using reference TRBV13 and TRBJ1-4, is AAGVIQSPRHLIKEKRETATLKCYPIPRHDTVYWYQQGPGQDPQFLISFYEKMQSDKGSIPDRFSAQQFSDYHSELNMSSLELGDSALYFCASSLRQGYEKLFFGSGTQLSVL.